These 2 T cell receptor beta chains came from one sample sequenced in a study of blood T cell repertoires in COVID-19. Sequencing was performed with immunoSEQ multiplex PCR; in TCRdb, only in-frame clones are kept and a portion is missing. The table records fewer than 150,000 clones, approximately 80% of them present only once. Sequencing input: peripheral blood. The receptors shown here come from a human donor in a cohort sampled during active COVID-19.

The chain recombines TRBV5-6 with TRBJ1-4; 7 nucleotides line up with TRBD1. Germline lookup yields CDR1 SGHDT and CDR2 YYEEEE. V trimming: 5 bases; J trimming: 2 bases; junction bases outside the gene matches: 3. The CDR3 spans 14 residues. As DNA, the CDR3 is TGTGCCAGCAGGTCGACAGGGACTAATGAAAAACTGTTTTTT. Translation gives CASRSTGTNEKLFF.

The chain joins TRBV12-3 or TRBV12-4 to TRBJ2-7; D not resolved. Trimming took 4 bases from V and 3 from J, leaving 7 bases between them. The CDR3 extends over 12 amino acids. CDR3 in DNA: TGTGCCAGCAGTTCAGATGACTACGAGCAGTACTTC. Its translation: CASSSDDYEQYF.